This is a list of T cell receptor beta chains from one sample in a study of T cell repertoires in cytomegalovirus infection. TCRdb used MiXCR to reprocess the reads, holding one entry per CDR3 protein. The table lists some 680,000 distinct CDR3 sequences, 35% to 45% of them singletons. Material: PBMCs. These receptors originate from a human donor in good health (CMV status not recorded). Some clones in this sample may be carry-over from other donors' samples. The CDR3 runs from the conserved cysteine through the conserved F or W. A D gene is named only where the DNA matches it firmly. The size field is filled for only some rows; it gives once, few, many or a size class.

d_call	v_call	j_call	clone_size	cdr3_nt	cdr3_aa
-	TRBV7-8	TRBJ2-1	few	TGTGCCAGCAGCTTAGCGGGTCCCACCCGCCTCTACAATGAGCAGTTCTTC	CASSLAGPTRLYNEQFF
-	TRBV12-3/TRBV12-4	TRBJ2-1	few	TGTGCCAGCAGTTTTTTACAGGGAATCGCCAATGAGCAGTTCTTC	CASSFLQGIANEQFF
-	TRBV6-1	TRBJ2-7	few	TGTGCCAGCAGTGAAGCGCGCAGGACCTACGAGCAGTACTTC	CASSEARRTYEQYF
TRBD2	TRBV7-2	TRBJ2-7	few	TGTGCCAGCCGGGAGGCTCGGGAGCAGTACTTC	CASREAREQYF
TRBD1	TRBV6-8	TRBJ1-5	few	TGTGCCAGCAGTCGGGGACAGGGGGCTAACTGGGACAATCAGCCCCAGCATTTT	CASSRGQGANWDNQPQHF
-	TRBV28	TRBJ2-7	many	TGTGCCAGCAGTTTAGTGGGGGACTCGCGGCCCTACGAGCAGTACTTC	CASSLVGDSRPYEQYF
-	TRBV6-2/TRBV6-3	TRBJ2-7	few	TGTGCCAGCAGTTACGGGACGACCCACGAGCAGTACTTC	CASSYGTTHEQYF
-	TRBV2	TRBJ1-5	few	TGTGCCAGCAGTGAGCTAACGGGGAATCAGCCCCAGCATTTT	CASSELTGNQPQHF
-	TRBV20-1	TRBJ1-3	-	TGCAGTGCTAGAGATGGACAGAGAGGAAACACCATATATTTT	CSARDGQRGNTIYF
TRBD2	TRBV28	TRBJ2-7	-	TGTGCCAGCAGAAATCGGGAGGGCCTTTACGAGCAGTACTTC	CASRNREGLYEQYF
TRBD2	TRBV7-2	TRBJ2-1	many	TGTGCCAGCAGCTCCCCCCGCCAGCGGGGGAAAAATGAGCAGTTCTTC	CASSSPRQRGKNEQFF
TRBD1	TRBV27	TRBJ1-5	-	TGTGCCAGCAGTTTCCGGGACAGCCTCAATCAGCCCCAGCATTTT	CASSFRDSLNQPQHF
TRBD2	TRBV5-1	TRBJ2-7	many	TGCGCCAGCAGCTTGATCGTAGCGGGCTACGAGCAGTACTTC	CASSLIVAGYEQYF
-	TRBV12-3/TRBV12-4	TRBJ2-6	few	TGTGCCAGCAGTCGGGACTTTGGGGCCAACGTCCTGACTTTC	CASSRDFGANVLTF
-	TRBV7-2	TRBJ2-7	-	TGTGCCAGCAGCTTAAGAGGGGGGAGTCCCTACGAGCAGTACTTC	CASSLRGGSPYEQYF
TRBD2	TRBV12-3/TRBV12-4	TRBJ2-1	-	TGTGCCAGCAGTCCCGTCAGGCTAGCGGGGGGAGAGGGGCAGTTCTTC	CASSPVRLAGGEGQFF
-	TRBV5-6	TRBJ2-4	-	TGTGCCAGCAGCTTGGCACAGGGAACACTTCAGTACTTC	CASSLAQGTLQYF
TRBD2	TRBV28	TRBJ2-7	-	TGTGCCAGCAACATCCCGGGACTATCCTACGAGCAGTACTTC	CASNIPGLSYEQYF
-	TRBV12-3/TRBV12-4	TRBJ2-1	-	TGTGCCAGCAGTTTTTATCGGGGTTCCTACAATGAGCAGTTCTTC	CASSFYRGSYNEQFF
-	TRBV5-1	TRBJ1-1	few	TGCGCCAGCAGCGGGGATGCAGGGGTGAACACTGAAGCTTTCTTT	CASSGDAGVNTEAFF
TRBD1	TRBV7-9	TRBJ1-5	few	TGTGCCAGCAGCAACCAAGGACAGGGCCGAGGCAATCAGCCCCAGCATTTT	CASSNQGQGRGNQPQHF
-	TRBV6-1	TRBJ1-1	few	TGTGCCAGCAGTGAACGGGACCCTGCTGAAGCTTTCTTT	CASSERDPAEAFF
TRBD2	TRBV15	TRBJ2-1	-	TGTGCCACCAGCAGAGGTAGACTAGCGGGAGGGAACAATGAGCAGTTCTTC	CATSRGRLAGGNNEQFF
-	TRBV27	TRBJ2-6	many	TGTGCCAGCAGTTCGTCATACCGGGACTCTGGGGCCAACGTCCTGACTTTC	CASSSSYRDSGANVLTF
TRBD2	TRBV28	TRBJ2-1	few	TGTGCCAGCAGCTCCCGGGGACTAGCCCGAGGTAATGAGCAGTTCTTC	CASSSRGLARGNEQFF
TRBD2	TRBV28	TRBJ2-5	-	TGTGCCATCAGTTTATGGGGACTACAAGAGACCCAGTACTTC	CAISLWGLQETQYF
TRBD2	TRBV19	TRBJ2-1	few	TGTGCCAGTAGTATAGATTGGCGGGAGGGCCTCGATGAGCAGTTCTTC	CASSIDWREGLDEQFF
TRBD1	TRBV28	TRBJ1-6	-	TGTGCCAGCAGTTCAGGGACAGGGCGGACCTATAATTCACCCCTCCACTTT	CASSSGTGRTYNSPLHF
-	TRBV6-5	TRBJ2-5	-	TGTGCCAGCAGCCGGGGACCACTCCGAGAGACCCAGTACTTC	CASSRGPLRETQYF
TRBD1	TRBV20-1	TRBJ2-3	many	TGCAGTGGGGTTCCGGGACAGGGATCCGGGGGTGGCACAGATACGCAGTATTTT	CSGVPGQGSGGGTDTQYF
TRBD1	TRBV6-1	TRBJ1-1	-	TGTGCCAGCAAGCCGACAGGGGTAACTGAAGCTTTCTTT	CASKPTGVTEAFF